This T cell receptor (beta chain) derives from a study of T cells in localized non-small cell lung cancer. Whole-study results and caveats: The appearance of a median approximately 55 of the top 100 tumor clones was seen in adjacent lung.

The CDR3 is 16 residues long. Trimming removed 5 bases from V and 4 bases from J; junction bases left unmatched: 9. From germline, CDR1 is LNHDA and CDR2 SQIVND (reference sequence). Produced via immunoSEQ multiplex PCR; TCRdb's table is partial and in-frame only. There are about 26,000 clones in the sample; roughly 80% occur only once, and around 4.1% lies in the top ten. Of note for this clone: The antigen is not known.

The J gene is TRBJ2-4, the V gene TRBV19; 9 positions agree with TRBD2. This clonotype was obtained from a woman aged 35 to 75 with stage I lung adenocarcinoma. Sequences were derived from peripheral blood, sampled before any cancer treatment. CDR3 region: CASSGGLARAKNIQYF. The DNA of the CDR3 is TGTGCCAGTAGTGGGGGACTAGCCAGGGCGAAAAACATTCAGTACTTC.